The sequence of this T cell receptor beta chain was determined in a study of cytomegalovirus exposure and HLA in healthy donors. Regarding the study as a whole: The authors judged a highly shared variant cluster likely a sequencing artifact. Cytomegalovirus association was assigned to more than 150 TCR beta chains. Follow-up analysis seemed to connect common viral pathogens with several of the most significant clusters identified.

A remark on this clone: Its matching antigen is unknown.

V dropped 0 bases and J dropped 8 bases, with 13 bases sitting between them. The CDR3 has 15 residues. Looked up from germline, CDR1 is MGHRA and CDR2 is YSYEKL. Amplification used 60 Vbeta primers and 13 Jbeta primers. Produced via immunoSEQ multiplex PCR; TCRdb's table is partial and in-frame only. The data show about 98,000 clones, with about 70% seen just once and 1.2% held by the top ten. Sequenced: PBMCs. V usage is TRBV4-1 and J usage is TRBJ2-2, with D uncertain. This clonotype originated in a female donor in good health and CMV-seronegative. The CDR3 loop is CASSQDAGVPGELFF. CDR3 DNA sequence: TGCGCCAGCAGCCAAGACGCCGGAGTTCCGGGGGAGCTGTTTTTT.